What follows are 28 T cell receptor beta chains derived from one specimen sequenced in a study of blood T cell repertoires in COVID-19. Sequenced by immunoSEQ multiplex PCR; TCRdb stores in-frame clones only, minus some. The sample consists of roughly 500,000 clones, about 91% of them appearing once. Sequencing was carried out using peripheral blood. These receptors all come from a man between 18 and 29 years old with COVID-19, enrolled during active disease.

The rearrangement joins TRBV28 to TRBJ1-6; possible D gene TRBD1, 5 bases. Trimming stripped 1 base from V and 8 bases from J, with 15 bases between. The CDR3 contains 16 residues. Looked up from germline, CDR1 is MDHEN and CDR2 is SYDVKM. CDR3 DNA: TGTGCCAGCAGTTTATATCCAGGGAGGAAGGATTCACCCCTCCACTTT. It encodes CASSLYPGRKDSPLHF.

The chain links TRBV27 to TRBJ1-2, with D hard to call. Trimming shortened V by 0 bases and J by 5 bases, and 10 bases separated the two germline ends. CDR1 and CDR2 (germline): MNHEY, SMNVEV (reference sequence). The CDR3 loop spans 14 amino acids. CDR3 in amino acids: CASSLSPSRYGYTF. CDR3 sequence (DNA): TGTGCCAGCAGTTTATCCCCGAGTCGGTATGGCTACACCTTC.

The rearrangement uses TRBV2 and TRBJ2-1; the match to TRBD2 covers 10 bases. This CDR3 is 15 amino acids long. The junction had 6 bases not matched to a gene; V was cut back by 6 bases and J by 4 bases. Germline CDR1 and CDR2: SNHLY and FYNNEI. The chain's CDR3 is CASSDWTSGYNEQFF. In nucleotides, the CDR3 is TGTGCCAGCAGCGACTGGACTAGCGGTTACAATGAGCAGTTCTTC.

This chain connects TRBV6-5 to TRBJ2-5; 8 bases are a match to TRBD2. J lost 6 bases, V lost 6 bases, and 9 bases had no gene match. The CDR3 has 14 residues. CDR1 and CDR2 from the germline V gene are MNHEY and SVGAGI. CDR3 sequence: CASSRGLAGQTQYF. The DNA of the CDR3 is TGTGCCAGCAGCCGGGGTCTAGCGGGCCAGACCCAGTACTTC.

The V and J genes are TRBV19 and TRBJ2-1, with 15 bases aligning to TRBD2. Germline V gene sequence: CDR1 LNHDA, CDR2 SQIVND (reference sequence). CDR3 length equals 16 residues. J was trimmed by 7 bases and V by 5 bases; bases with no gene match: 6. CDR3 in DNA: TGTGCCAGTAGTCGGACTAGCGGGAGGGTACGGAATGAGCAGTTCTTC. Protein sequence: CASSRTSGRVRNEQFF.

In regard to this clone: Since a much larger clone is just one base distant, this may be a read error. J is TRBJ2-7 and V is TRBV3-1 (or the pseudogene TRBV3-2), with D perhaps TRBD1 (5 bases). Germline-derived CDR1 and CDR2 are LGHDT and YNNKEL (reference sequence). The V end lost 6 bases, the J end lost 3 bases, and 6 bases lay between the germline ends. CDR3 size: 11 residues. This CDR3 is CASSQGYEQYF. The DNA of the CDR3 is TGTGCCAGCAGTCAGGGCTACGAGCAGTACTTC.

The CDR3 sequence is CASSLATGGSYNEQFF. CDR3 coding DNA: TGTGCCAGCAGCTTGGCCACAGGGGGTTCCTACAATGAGCAGTTCTTC. The rearrangement joins TRBV5-4 to TRBJ2-1, with 8 bases fitting TRBD1. Germline V gene sequence: CDR1 SGHNT, CDR2 YYREEE (reference sequence). This CDR3 comprises 16 residues. Trimming removed 0 bases from V and 1 base from J; junction bases left unmatched: 3.

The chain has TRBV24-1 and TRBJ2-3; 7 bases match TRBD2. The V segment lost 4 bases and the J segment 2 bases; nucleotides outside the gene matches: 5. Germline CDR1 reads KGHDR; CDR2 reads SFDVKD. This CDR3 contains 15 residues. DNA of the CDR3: TGTGCCACCAGTGACCCAGCGGGATCCACAGATACGCAGTATTTT. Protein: CATSDPAGSTDTQYF.

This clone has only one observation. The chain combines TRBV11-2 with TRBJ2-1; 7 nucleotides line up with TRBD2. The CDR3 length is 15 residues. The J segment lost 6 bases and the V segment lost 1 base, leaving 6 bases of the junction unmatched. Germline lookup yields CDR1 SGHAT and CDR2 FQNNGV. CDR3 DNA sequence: TGTGCCAGCAGCTTAGTCCGGACTAGTCCCAATGAGCAGTTCTTC. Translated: CASSLVRTSPNEQFF.

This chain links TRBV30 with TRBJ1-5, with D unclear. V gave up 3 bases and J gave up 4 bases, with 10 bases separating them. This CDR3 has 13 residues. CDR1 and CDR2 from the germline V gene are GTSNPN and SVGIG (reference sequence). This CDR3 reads CAWRLDKNQPQHF. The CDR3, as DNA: TGTGCCTGGAGGCTCGACAAAAATCAGCCCCAGCATTTT.

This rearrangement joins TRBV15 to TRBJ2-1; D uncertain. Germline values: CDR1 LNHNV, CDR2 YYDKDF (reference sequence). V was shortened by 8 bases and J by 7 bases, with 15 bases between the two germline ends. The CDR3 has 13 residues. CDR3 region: CATLNSTFNEQFF. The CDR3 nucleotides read TGTGCCACCCTTAACAGTACATTTAATGAGCAGTTCTTC.

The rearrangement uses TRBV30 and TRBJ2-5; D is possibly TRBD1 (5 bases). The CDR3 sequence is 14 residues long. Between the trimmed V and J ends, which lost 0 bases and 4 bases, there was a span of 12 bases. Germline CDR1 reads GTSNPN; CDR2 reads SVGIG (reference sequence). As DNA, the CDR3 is TGTGCCTGGAGTGTAGGGGCTCAAGGAGAGACCCAGTACTTC. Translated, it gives CAWSVGAQGETQYF.

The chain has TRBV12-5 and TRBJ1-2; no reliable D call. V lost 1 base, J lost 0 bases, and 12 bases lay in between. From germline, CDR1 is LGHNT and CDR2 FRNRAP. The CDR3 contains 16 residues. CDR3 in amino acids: CASGLGEGSTNYGYTF. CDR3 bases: TGTGCTAGTGGTTTGGGTGAAGGTAGCACTAACTATGGCTACACCTTC. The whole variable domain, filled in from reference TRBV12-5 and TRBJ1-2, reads DARVTQTPRHKVTEMGQEVTMRCQPILGHNTVFWYRQTMMQGLELLAYFRNRAPLDDSGMPKDRFSAEMPDATLATLKIQPSEPRDSAVYFCASGLGEGSTNYGYTFGSGTRLTVV.

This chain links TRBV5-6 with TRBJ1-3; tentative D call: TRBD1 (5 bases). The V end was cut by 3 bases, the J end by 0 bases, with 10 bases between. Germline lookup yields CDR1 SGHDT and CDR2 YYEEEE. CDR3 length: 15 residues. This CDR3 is CASSYGHFSGNTIYF. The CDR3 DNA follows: TGTGCCAGCAGCTATGGACATTTCTCTGGAAACACCATATATTTT.

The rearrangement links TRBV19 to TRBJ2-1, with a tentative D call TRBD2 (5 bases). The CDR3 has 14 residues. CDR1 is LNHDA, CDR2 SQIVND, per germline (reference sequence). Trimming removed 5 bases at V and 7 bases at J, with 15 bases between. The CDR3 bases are TGTGCCAGTAGTTTGCGGACTGTAGGAAATGAGCAGTTCTTC. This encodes CASSLRTVGNEQFF.

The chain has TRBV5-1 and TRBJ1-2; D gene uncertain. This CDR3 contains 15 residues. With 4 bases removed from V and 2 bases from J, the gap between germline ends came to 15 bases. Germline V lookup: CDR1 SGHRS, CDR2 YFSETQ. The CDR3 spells CASSPLDGVNYGYTF. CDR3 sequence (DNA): TGCGCCAGCAGCCCCCTTGACGGAGTGAACTATGGCTACACCTTC. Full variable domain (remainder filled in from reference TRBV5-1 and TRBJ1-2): KAGVTQTPRYLIKTRGQQVTLSCSPISGHRSVSWYQQTPGQGLQFLFEYFSETQRNKGNFPGRFSGRQFSNSRSEMNVSTLELGDSALYLCASSPLDGVNYGYTFGSGTRLTVV.

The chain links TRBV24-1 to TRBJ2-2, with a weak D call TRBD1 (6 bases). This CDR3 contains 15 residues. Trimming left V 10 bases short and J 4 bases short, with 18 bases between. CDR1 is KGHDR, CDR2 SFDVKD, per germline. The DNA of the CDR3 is TGTGCCACATCCAGTCCACAGGGCCTCACCGGGGAGCTGTTTTTT. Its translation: CATSSPQGLTGELFF.

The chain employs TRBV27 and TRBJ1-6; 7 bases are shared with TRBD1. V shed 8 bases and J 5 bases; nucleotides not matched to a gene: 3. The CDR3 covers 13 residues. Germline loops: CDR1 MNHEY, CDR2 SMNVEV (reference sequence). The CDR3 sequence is CASRDSHNSPLHF. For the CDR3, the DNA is TGTGCCAGCCGGGACAGCCATAATTCACCCCTCCACTTT.

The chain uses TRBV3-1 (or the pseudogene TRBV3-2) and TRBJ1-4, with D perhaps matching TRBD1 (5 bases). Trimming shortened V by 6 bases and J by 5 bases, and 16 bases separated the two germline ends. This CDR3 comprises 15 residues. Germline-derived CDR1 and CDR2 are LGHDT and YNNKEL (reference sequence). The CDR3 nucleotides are TGTGCCAGCAGTTCGGGGGGACGGCTGAATGAAAAACTGTTTTTT. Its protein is CASSSGGRLNEKLFF.

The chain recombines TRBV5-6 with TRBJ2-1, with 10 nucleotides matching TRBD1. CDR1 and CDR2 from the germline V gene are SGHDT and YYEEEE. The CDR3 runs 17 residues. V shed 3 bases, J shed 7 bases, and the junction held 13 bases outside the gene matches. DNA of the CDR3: TGTGCCAGCAGCTCAGTCGACGTGGACAGGGGGAGGAATGAGCAGTTCTTC. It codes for CASSSVDVDRGRNEQFF.

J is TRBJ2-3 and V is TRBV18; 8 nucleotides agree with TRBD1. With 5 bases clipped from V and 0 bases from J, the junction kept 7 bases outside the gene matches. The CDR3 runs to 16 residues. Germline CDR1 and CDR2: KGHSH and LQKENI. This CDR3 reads CASSSTRTGSTDTQYF. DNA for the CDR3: TGTGCCAGCTCAAGTACGAGGACAGGGAGCACAGATACGCAGTATTTT.

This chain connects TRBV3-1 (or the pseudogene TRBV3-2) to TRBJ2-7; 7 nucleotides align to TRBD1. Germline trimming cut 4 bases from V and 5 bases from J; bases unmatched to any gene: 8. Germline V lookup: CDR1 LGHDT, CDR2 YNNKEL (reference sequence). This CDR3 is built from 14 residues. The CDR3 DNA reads TGTGCCAGCAGCCCCCGACAGGGTCTCCACGAGCAGTACTTC. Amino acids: CASSPRQGLHEQYF.

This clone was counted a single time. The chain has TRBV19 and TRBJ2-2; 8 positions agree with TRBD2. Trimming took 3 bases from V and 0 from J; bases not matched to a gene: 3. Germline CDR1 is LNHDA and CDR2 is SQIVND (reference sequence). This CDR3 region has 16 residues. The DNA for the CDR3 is TGTGCCAGTAGTATTCTACTAGCGGCGAACACCGGGGAGCTGTTTTTT. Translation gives CASSILLAANTGELFF.

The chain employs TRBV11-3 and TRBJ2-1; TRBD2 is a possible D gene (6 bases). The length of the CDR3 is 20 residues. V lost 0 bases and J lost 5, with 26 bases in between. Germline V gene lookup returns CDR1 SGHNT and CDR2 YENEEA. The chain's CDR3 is CASSLDLPLAVGSENNEQFF. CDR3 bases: TGTGCCAGCAGCTTAGACCTCCCATTAGCAGTCGGGAGCGAAAACAATGAGCAGTTCTTC.

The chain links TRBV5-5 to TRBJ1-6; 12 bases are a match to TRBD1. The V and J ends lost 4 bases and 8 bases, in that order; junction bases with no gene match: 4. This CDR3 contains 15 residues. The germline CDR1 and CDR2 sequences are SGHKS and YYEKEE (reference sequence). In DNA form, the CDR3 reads TGTGCCAGCAGCAAGGGACAGGGGGCGGATTCACCCCTCCACTTT. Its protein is CASSKGQGADSPLHF. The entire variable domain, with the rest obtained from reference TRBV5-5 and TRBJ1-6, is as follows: DAGVTQSPTHLIKTRGQQVTLRCSPISGHKSVSWYQQVLGQGPQFIFQYYEKEERGRGNFPDRFSARQFPNYSSELNVNALLLGDSALYLCASSKGQGADSPLHFGNGTRLTVT.

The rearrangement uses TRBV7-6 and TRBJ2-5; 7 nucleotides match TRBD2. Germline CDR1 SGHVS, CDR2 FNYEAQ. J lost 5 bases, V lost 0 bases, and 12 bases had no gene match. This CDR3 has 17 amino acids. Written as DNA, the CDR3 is TGTGCCAGCAGCTTAGCAAATCTTGCGGCGGGGGAGGAGACCCAGTACTTC. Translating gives CASSLANLAAGEETQYF.

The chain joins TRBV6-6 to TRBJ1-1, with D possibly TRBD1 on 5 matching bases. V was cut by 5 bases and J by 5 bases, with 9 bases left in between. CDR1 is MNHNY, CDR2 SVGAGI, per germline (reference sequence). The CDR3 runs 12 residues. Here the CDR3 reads CASSQGETEAFF. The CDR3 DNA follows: TGTGCCAGCAGTCAAGGGGAAACTGAAGCTTTCTTT.

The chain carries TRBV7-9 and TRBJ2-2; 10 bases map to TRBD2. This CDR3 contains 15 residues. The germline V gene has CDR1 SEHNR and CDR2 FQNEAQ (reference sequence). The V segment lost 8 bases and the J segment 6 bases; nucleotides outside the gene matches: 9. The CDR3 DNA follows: TGTGCCAGCGGTCCTAGCGGGAGATTCGCCGGGGAGCTGTTTTTT. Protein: CASGPSGRFAGELFF. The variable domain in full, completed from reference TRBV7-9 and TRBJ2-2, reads DTGVSQNPRHKITKRGQNVTFRCDPISEHNRLYWYRQTLGQGPEFLTYFQNEAQLEKSRLLSDRFSAERPKGSFSTLEIQRTEQGDSAMYLCASGPSGRFAGELFFGEGSRLTVL.